The 14 T cell receptor beta chains listed next were all sequenced from one sample in a study of cytomegalovirus exposure and HLA in healthy donors. Libraries were prepared by immunoSEQ multiplex PCR; TCRdb keeps only in-frame clonotypes and omits some of them. Among approximately 260,000 clones, roughly 85% were seen once, and the ten largest hold roughly 1%. Input material: PBMCs. Source of these receptors: a woman aged 18 to 35 in good health and CMV-seronegative.

The V and J genes are TRBV28 and TRBJ1-2, with 7 bases identical to TRBD1. V shed 8 bases and J 1 base; nucleotides not matched to a gene: 4. Germline V lookup: CDR1 MDHEN, CDR2 SYDVKM. The CDR3 loop spans 13 amino acids. In nucleotides, the CDR3 is TGTGCCAGCCGACAGGGAAATAACTATGGCTACACCTTC. Protein product: CASRQGNNYGYTF.

This sequence joins TRBV27 and TRBJ1-1; 7 bases match TRBD1. Germline loops: CDR1 MNHEY, CDR2 SMNVEV (reference sequence). The CDR3 spans 14 residues. V was pared by 4 bases and J by 0 bases, with 2 bases of the junction left unmatched. CDR3 amino acids: CASSSGTVNTEAFF. The CDR3 DNA is TGTGCCAGCAGTTCCGGGACAGTGAACACTGAAGCTTTCTTT.

The chain is built from TRBV9 and TRBJ2-7; tentatively, D is TRBD2 (5 bases). The V gene lost 0 bases and the J gene lost 7 bases, with 23 bases spanning the gap. CDR1 is SGDLS and CDR2 is YYNGEE in the germline V gene. CDR3 length: 17 residues. The CDR3 region has the DNA TGTGCCAGCAGCGTAGAAAGTGGGAGTCCCGACAAGGTGGAGCAGTACTTC. The encoded protein is CASSVESGSPDKVEQYF.

The J gene is TRBJ2-6, the V gene TRBV9; a weak D match, TRBD2 (6 bases). Germline V CDR1 and CDR2: SGDLS, YYNGEE. The CDR3 has 18 amino acids. V lost 0 bases and J 0 bases, leaving 13 bases between the germline ends. The CDR3 DNA reads as TGTGCCAGCAGCGTAGTCGGGGGTACTGACTCTGGGGCCAACGTCCTGACTTTC. The encoded protein is CASSVVGGTDSGANVLTF. The whole variable domain, filled in from reference TRBV9 and TRBJ2-6, reads DSGVTQTPKHLITATGQRVTLRCSPRSGDLSVYWYQQSLDQGLQFLIQYYNGEERAKGNILERFSAQQFPDLHSELNLSSLELGDSALYFCASSVVGGTDSGANVLTFGAGSRLTVL.

V is TRBV5-1 and J is TRBJ1-6; D remains unclear. This CDR3 contains 15 residues. Germline V gives CDR1 SGHRS, CDR2 YFSETQ. Trimming pared 3 bases from V and 8 bases from J, leaving 15 bases between. CDR3 sequence (DNA): TGCGCCAGCAGCTGGCAAGGAGGTTGGGATTCACCCCTCCACTTT. Its translation is CASSWQGGWDSPLHF.

The chain combines TRBV28 with TRBJ1-1, with D tentatively TRBD1 (5 bases). CDR3 length: 13 residues. CDR1 is MDHEN and CDR2 is SYDVKM in the germline V gene. Trimming removed 5 bases from V and 11 bases from J, with 18 bases in between. The chain's CDR3 is CASSQTLGRGAFF. In DNA, the CDR3 is TGTGCCAGCAGTCAAACCCTCGGGCGGGGGGCTTTCTTT.

The rearrangement links TRBV4-1 to TRBJ1-1; no clear D. This CDR3 region has 15 residues. The V and J ends lost 1 base and 6 bases respectively, with 15 bases between them. CDR1 is MGHRA, CDR2 YSYEKL, per germline. In DNA, the CDR3 is TGCGCCAGCAGCCAAGGAGGCGGCCTTGGCCCTGAAGCTTTCTTT. This sequence encodes CASSQGGGLGPEAFF.

This chain joins TRBV4-3 and TRBJ1-5, with TRBD1 matching over 10 bases. CDR3 size: 17 residues. V lost 3 bases to trimming and J lost 1 base; unmatched junction nucleotides: 6. The V gene's germline CDR1 is LGHNA and CDR2 YSLEER. The CDR3 bases are TGCGCCAGCAGCCAGACAGGGGGCATTGGAAGCAATCAGCCCCAGCATTTT. Translated, it gives CASSQTGGIGSNQPQHF.

The V and J genes are TRBV6-5 and TRBJ1-2; D may be TRBD1 (5 bases). The V end was cut by 4 bases, the J end by 4 bases, with 10 bases between. CDR1 is MNHEY, CDR2 SVGAGI, per germline. This CDR3 has 13 residues. The CDR3 DNA reads TGTGCCAGCAGTTCCTACGACAGCTATGGCTACACCTTC. Translation: CASSSYDSYGYTF.

The chain is built from TRBV10-3 and TRBJ2-5, with TRBD2 matching 11 bases. There are 15 residues in the CDR3. Unmatched junction bases numbered 5, after V lost 6 bases and J lost 2 bases. Germline CDR1 ENHRY, CDR2 SYGVKD. As DNA, the CDR3 is TGTGCCATCAGATTGGGACTAGCGGTTCAAGAGACCCAGTACTTC. It encodes CAIRLGLAVQETQYF.

The table lists this clone with a count of one. J is TRBJ2-7 and V is TRBV7-9; 7 nucleotides line up with TRBD2. CDR1 and CDR2 from the germline V gene are SEHNR and FQNEAQ (reference sequence). With V trimmed by 3 bases and J by 4 bases, 6 bases remained unmatched. The CDR3 totals 14 residues. The CDR3 DNA reads TGTGCCAGCAGCTTCGCGGGAGTGGGTTACGAGCAGTACTTC. It specifies CASSFAGVGYEQYF.

The chain couples TRBV9 to TRBJ1-1, with D maybe TRBD1 (6 bases). The ends were cut back, 0 bases at V and 10 bases at J, with 16 bases in the middle. The V gene's germline CDR1 is SGDLS and CDR2 YYNGEE. CDR3 size: 14 residues. CDR3: CASSVGTGKLGAFF. The DNA of the CDR3 is TGTGCCAGCAGCGTAGGAACAGGGAAACTGGGAGCTTTCTTT.

The V gene is TRBV7-3, the J gene TRBJ2-5; 8 nucleotides match TRBD1. CDR1 and CDR2 (germline): SGHTA, FQGTGA. The CDR3 runs 15 residues. The junction had 10 bases not matched to a gene; V was cut back by 5 bases and J by 5 bases. The CDR3 protein is CASSPVGQGWETQYF. The CDR3 region has the DNA TGTGCCAGCAGCCCAGTCGGACAGGGCTGGGAGACCCAGTACTTC.

The V call is TRBV28, the J call TRBJ1-1, with a weak D call TRBD1 (6 bases). The V end lost 3 bases, the J end lost 1 base, and 12 bases lay between the germline ends. Per the germline V gene, CDR1 is MDHEN and CDR2 is SYDVKM. CDR3 length equals 15 residues. The CDR3 loop is CASSFQGLGNTEAFF. The CDR3, as DNA: TGTGCCAGCAGTTTCCAGGGGCTAGGGAACACTGAAGCTTTCTTT.